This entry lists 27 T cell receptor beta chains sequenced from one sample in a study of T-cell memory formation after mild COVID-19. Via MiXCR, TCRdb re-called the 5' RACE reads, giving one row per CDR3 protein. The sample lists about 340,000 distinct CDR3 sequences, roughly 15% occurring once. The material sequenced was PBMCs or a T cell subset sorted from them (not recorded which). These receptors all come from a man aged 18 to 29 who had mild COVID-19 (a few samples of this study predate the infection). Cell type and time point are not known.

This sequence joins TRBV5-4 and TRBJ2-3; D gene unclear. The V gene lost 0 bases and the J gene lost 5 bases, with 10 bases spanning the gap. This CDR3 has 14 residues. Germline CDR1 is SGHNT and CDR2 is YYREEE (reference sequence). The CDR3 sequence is CASSLGLAEDTQYF. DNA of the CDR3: TGTGCCAGCAGCTTGGGCTTGGCAGAAGATACGCAGTATTTT.

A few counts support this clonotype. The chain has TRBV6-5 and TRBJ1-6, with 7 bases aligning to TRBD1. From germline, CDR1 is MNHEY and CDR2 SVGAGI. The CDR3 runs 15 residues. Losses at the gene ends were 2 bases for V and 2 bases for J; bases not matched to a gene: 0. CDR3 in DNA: TGTGCCAGCAGTTACGGGACAGCCTATAATTCACCCCTCCACTTT. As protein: CASSYGTAYNSPLHF.

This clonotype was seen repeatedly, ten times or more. The CDR3 DNA reads as TGCAGTGCAGACACTAGCGGGGGGGCTAATGAGCAGTTCTTC. Amino acid sequence: CSADTSGGANEQFF. The chain uses TRBV20-1 and TRBJ2-1; TRBD2 agrees at 13 bases. CDR3 length: 14 residues. The germline V gene has CDR1 DFQATT and CDR2 SNEGSKA (reference sequence). V shed 6 bases, J shed 7 bases, and the junction held 6 bases outside the gene matches.

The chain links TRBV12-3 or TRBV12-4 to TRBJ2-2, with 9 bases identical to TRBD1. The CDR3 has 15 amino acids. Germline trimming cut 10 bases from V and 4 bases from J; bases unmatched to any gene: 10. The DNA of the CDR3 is TGTGCCACCAGAACCGGGACAGGGTTCACCGGGGAGCTGTTTTTT. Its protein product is CATRTGTGFTGELFF.

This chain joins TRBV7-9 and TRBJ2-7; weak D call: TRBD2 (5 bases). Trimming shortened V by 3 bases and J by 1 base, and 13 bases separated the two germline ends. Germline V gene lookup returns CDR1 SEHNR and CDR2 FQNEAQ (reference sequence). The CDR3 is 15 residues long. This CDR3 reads CASSFPGGRSYEQYV. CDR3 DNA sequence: TGTGCCAGCAGCTTCCCAGGAGGAAGATCCTACGAGCAGTACGTC.

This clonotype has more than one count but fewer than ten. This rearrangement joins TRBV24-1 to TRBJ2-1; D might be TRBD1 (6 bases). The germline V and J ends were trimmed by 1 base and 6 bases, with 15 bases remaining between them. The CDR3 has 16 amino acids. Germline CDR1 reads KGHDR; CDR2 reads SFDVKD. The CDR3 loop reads CATSDFGGWGRNEQFF. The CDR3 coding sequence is TGTGCCACCAGTGATTTTGGGGGCTGGGGACGCAATGAGCAGTTCTTC.

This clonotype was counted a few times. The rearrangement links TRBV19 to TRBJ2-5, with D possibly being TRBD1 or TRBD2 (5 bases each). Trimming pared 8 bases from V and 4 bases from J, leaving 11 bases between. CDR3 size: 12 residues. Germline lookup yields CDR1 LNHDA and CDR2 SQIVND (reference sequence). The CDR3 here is CASSRGGETQYF. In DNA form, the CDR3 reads TGTGCCAGTTCCCGGGGCGGAGAGACCCAGTACTTC.

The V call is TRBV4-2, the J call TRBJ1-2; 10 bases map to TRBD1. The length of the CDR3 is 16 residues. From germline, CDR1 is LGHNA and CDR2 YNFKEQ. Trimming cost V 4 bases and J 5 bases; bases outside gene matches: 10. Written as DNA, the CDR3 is TGTGCCAGCAGCCCCCCCGGGACAGGGGCCCCTTATGGCTACACCTTC. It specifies CASSPPGTGAPYGYTF.

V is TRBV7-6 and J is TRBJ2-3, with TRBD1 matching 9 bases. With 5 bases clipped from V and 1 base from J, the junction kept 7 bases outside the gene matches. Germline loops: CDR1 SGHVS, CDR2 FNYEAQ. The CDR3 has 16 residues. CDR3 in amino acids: CASSPRHRGRTDTQYF. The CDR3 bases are TGTGCCAGCAGCCCCCGACACAGGGGGCGCACAGATACGCAGTATTTT. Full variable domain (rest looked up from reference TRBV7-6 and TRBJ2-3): GAGVSQSPRYKVTKRGQDVALRCDPISGHVSLYWYRQALGQGPEFLTYFNYEAQQDKSGLPNDRFSAERPEGSISTLTIQRTEQRDSAMYRCASSPRHRGRTDTQYFGPGTRLTVL.

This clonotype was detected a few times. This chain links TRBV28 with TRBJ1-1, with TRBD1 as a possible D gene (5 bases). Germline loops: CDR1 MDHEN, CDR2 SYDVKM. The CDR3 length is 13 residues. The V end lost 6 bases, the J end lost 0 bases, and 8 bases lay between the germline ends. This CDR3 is CASRAGLNTEAFF. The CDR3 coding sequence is TGTGCCAGCAGGGCAGGGTTGAACACTGAAGCTTTCTTT.

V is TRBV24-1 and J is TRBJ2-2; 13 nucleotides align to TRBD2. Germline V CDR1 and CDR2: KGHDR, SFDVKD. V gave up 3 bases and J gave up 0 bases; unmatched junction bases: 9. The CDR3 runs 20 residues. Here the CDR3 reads CATSDIVGTSGVANTGELFF. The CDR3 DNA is TGTGCCACCAGTGATATTGTGGGGACTAGCGGGGTGGCGAACACCGGGGAGCTGTTTTTT.

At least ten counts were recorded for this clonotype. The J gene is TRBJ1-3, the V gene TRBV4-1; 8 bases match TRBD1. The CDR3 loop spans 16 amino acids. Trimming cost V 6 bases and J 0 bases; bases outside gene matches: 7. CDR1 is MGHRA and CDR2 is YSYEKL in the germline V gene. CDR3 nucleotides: TGCGCCAGCAGTAGACAGGGGCCGAGCTCTGGAAACACCATATATTTT. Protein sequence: CASSRQGPSSGNTIYF.

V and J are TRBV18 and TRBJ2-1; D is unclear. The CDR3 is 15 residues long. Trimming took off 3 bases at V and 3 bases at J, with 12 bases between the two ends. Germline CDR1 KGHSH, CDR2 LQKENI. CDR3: CASSPPGSYYNEQFF. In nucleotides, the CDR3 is TGTGCCAGCTCACCCCCAGGCTCTTACTACAATGAGCAGTTCTTC. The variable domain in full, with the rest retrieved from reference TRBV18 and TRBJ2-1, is NAGVMQNPRHLVRRRGQEARLRCSPMKGHSHVYWYRQLPEEGLKFMVYLQKENIIDESGMPKERFSAEFPKEGPSILRIQQVVRGDSAAYFCASSPPGSYYNEQFFGPGTRLTVL.

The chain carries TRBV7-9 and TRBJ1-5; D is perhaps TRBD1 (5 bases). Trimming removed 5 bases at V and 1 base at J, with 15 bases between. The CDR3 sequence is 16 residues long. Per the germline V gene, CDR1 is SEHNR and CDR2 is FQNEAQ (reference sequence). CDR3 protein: CASSEGYGVSNQPQHF. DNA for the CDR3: TGTGCCAGCAGCGAGGGGTATGGCGTCAGCAATCAGCCCCAGCATTTT.

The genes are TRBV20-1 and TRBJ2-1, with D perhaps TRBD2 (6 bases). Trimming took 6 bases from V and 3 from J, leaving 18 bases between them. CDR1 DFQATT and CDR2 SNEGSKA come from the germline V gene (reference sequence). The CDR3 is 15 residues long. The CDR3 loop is CSATGAAGHYNEQFF. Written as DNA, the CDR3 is TGCAGTGCCACCGGGGCAGCGGGCCACTACAATGAGCAGTTCTTC.

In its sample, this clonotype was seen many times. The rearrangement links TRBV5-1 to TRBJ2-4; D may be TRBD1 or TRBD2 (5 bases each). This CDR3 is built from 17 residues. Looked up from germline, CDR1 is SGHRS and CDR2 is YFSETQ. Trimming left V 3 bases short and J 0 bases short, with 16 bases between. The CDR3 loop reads CASSSGPTVLAKNIQYF. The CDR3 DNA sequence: TGCGCCAGCAGCTCGGGGCCGACAGTTCTAGCCAAAAACATTCAGTACTTC.

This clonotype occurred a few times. The CDR3 is CASSPQGTGNSPLHF. The CDR3 DNA reads as TGTGCCAGCAGTCCCCAGGGGACAGGGAATTCACCCCTCCACTTT. The J gene is TRBJ1-6, the V gene TRBV28; 9 nucleotides match TRBD1. CDR1 MDHEN and CDR2 SYDVKM come from the germline V gene. CDR3 length: 15 residues. V shed 5 bases and J 7 bases; nucleotides not matched to a gene: 6. Together with reference TRBV28 and TRBJ1-6, the CDR3 gives the full variable domain: DVKVTQSSRYLVKRTGEKVFLECVQDMDHENMFWYRQDPGLGLRLIYFSYDVKMKEKGDIPEGYSVSREKKERFSLILESASTNQTSMYLCASSPQGTGNSPLHFGNGTRLTVT.

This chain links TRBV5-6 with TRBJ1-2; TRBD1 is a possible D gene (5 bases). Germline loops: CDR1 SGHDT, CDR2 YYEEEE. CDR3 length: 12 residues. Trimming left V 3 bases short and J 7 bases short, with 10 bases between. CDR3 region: CASSYRIAGYTF. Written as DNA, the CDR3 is TGTGCCAGCAGCTACAGGATTGCTGGCTACACCTTC. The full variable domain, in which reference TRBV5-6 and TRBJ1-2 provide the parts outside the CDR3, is DAGVTQSPTHLIKTRGQQVTLRCSPKSGHDTVSWYQQALGQGPQFIFQYYEEEERQRGNFPDRFSGHQFPNYSSELNVNALLLGDSALYLCASSYRIAGYTFGSGTRLTVV.

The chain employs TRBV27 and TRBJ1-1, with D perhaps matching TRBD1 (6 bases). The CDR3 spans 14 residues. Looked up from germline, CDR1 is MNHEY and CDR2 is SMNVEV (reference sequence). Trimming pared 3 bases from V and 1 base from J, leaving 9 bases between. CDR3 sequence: CASSFGGPNTEAFF. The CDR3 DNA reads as TGTGCCAGCAGTTTCGGGGGGCCGAACACTGAAGCTTTCTTT.

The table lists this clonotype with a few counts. CDR3 residues: CAISESGTGITEQYV. The CDR3 nucleotides are TGTGCCATCAGTGAGTCGGGGACAGGGATCACCGAGCAGTACGTC. The chain couples TRBV10-3 to TRBJ2-7, with 9 bases identical to TRBD1. V dropped 0 bases and J dropped 6; count of bases not matched to a gene: 6. Per the germline V gene, CDR1 is ENHRY and CDR2 is SYGVKD. The CDR3 has 15 residues.

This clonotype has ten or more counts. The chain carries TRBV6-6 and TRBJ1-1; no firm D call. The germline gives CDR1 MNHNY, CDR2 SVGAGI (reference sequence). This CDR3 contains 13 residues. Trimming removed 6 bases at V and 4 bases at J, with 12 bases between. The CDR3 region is CASSPSRGTEAFF. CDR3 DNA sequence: TGTGCCAGCAGCCCTAGTCGTGGCACTGAAGCTTTCTTT.

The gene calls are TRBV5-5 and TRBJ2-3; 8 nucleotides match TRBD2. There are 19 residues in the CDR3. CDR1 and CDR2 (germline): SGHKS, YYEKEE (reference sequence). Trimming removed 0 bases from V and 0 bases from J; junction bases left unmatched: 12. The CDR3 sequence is CASSLDWIGGGPSTDTQYF. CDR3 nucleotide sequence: TGTGCCAGCAGCTTGGATTGGATTGGCGGGGGGCCTAGCACAGATACGCAGTATTTT.

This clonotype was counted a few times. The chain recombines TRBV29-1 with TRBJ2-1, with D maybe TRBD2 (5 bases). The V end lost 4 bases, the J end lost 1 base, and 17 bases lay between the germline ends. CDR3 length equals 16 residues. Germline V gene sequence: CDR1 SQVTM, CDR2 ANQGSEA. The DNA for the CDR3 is TGCAGCGTTGCCGATGCGGAGGTAGGGTCCTACAATGAGCAGTTCTTC. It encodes CSVADAEVGSYNEQFF.

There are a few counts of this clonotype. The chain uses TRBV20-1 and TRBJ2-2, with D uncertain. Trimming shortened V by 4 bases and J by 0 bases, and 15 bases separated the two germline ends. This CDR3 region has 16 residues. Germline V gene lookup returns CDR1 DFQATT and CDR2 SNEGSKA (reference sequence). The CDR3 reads CSATAPSFANTGELFF. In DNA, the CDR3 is TGCAGTGCTACCGCCCCGAGTTTTGCGAACACCGGGGAGCTGTTTTTT.

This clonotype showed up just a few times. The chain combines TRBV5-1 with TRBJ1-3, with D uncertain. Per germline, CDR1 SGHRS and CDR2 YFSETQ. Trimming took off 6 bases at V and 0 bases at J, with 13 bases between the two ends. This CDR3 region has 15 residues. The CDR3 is CASTVGSSSGNTIYF. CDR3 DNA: TGCGCCAGCACCGTGGGGAGTAGCTCTGGAAACACCATATATTTT.

The CDR3 DNA reads TGTGCCAGCAGCGCCCGACAGGGCCACACTGAAGCTTTCTTT. It yields the protein CASSARQGHTEAFF. This chain joins TRBV9 and TRBJ1-1; 7 bases line up with TRBD1. This CDR3 has 14 residues. Trimming took 3 bases from V and 3 from J; bases not matched to a gene: 5. Germline V gene lookup returns CDR1 SGDLS and CDR2 YYNGEE.

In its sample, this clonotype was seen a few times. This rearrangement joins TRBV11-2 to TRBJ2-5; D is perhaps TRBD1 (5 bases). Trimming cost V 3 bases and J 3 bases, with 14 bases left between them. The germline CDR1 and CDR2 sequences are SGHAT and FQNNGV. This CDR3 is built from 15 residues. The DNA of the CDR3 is TGTGCCAGCAGCTTCTTCTTGGGGCAGGAAGAGACCCAGTACTTC. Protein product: CASSFFLGQEETQYF.